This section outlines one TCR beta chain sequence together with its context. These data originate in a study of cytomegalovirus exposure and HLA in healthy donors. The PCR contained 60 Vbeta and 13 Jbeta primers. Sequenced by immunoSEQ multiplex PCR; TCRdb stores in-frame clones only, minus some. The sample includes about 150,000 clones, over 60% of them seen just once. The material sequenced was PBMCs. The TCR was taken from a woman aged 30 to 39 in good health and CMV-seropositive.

The CDR3 loop reads CASSPGLRGRDTQYF. The CDR3, as DNA: TGTGCCAGCTCACCGGGTCTCCGGGGTCGAGATACGCAGTATTTT. The rearrangement links TRBV18 to TRBJ2-3, with D perhaps TRBD2 (5 bases). Trimming left V 3 bases short and J 5 bases short, with 15 bases between. This CDR3 comprises 15 residues. Germline assignment: CDR1 KGHSH and CDR2 LQKENI.